This T cell receptor (beta chain) came from a study of vaccination effects on CD4 cells after COVID-19 (dated by TCRdb to the early 2020s). Some background on the complete study: Participants received two doses of either the BNT162b2 or the mRNA-1273 mRNA SARS-CoV-2 vaccine. Altogether, some ten COVID-19 convalescent patients and 4 SARS-CoV-2-naive healthy vaccine recipients made up the full study. In both COVID-19 convalescent patients and infection-naive vaccine recipients, the study compared SARS-CoV-2 spike-specific CD4+ TCR repertoires from before mRNA vaccination with those from after it. Cultures from other donors in the study were sequenced with the Oncomine TCR Beta short-read assay on an Illumina iSeq 100. Results and caveats for the whole study, not just this receptor: Among healthy vaccine recipients, nearly all vaccine-induced clones were SARS-CoV-2 mono-reactive, and just 1 of 255 was cross-reactive with common cold coronaviruses. The study was limited by a small number of convalescent patients and lacked early post-infection timepoints. Clones induced by infection and clones induced by vaccination both contracted markedly at late timepoints after vaccination, which fits with T cell responses waning over time.

Trimming leaves V shorter by 6 bases and J shorter by 5 bases, with the junction holding 4 bases beyond the gene matches. From a lookup of the germline V gene, CDR1 and CDR2 are SGHTA and FQGTGA. From its cysteine to its phenylalanine, the CDR3 spans 14 amino acids. Just CDR3 DNA is preserved here, 42 bases in frame from base 1. In the ViraFEST assay, PBMC were stimulated with viral peptide pools, and antigen-specific CD4+ T cell clonotypes were then identified by expansion using TCR sequencing. After 10 to 11 days of culture, CD4+ T cells were isolated with the EasySep CD4+ T cell isolation kit. The absence of prior SARS-CoV-2 infection in healthy vaccine recipients was confirmed by negative nucleocapsid antibodies before and after vaccination. Approximately 2 million PBMC per well were cultured in IMDM with about 4.5% human AB serum, 10 IU/ml IL-2 and gentamicin, plus 10 ug/ml peptides. Half of the culture medium was replaced with fresh IL-2-containing medium on days 3 and 7. Unless noted otherwise, every peptide stimulation condition was grown in triplicate wells. Using Ficoll-Paque Plus gradient centrifugation, PBMC were separated from whole blood and then either used fresh or cryopreserved at -140C. Overlapping peptide pools spanned the spike proteins of SARS-CoV-2 and the common cold coronaviruses HCoV-NL63, HCoV-OC43 and HCoV-229E. The QIAamp micro DNA kit was used to extract genomic DNA from the cultured CD4+ T cells.

As for this clone: It lacks a known antigen. Base quality data are lacking; no much larger clone is found one base away.

Library prep was done by the immunoSEQ multiplex PCR assay. TCR beta CDR3 sequencing was performed on DNA from the cultured, isolated CD4+ T cells. The published analysis was carried out like this. Non-productive TCR sequences were discarded, and reads were trimmed to the CDR3 region, with only CDR3s of 7 or more amino acids retained. The MANAFEST web app was used to identify antigen-specific clonotypes by comparing expansion in peptide wells with expansion in reference cultures. For clones to be considered positive, expansion at FDR<0.05 versus reference and all other wells, an odds ratio above 5, and a frequency above 0.1% in two replicate wells were required. Clonotypes significantly expanded in SARS-CoV-2 spike wells and in at least one common cold coronavirus spike condition were defined as cross-reactive. Levenshtein distance calculated with the stringdist R package was used to assess CDR3 similarity, and unrooted trees were constructed with ape in R 3.6.1. TCRdb took over this immuneACCESS table, retaining in-frame rearrangements with V and J assigned. Such tables are incomplete; in checked studies, under half of the missing clones stem from an unresolved V gene, and the remainder is unexplained. The V and J calls and clone size were taken over from that table, and D and trimming were inferred from the DNA. The sample table shows about 41,000 clones, and roughly 76% are seen once. The top ten hold roughly 25% of the sample.

The chain was built from TRBV7-3 and TRBJ2-1, and TRBD2 matches 10 of the central bases. This sample comprised CD4+ T cells from PBMCs cultured with HCoV-OC43 spike peptides, obtained before COVID-19 vaccination. What the cell subset or site label conveys for this sample: HCoV-OC43 spike overlapping peptide pool stimulation. The clonotype originates from a human donor who received a COVID-19 vaccine. The nucleotides read TGTGCCAGCAGTCGGACTAGCGGTAACAATGAGCAGTTCTTC. Translated, this is CASSRTSGNNEQFF.